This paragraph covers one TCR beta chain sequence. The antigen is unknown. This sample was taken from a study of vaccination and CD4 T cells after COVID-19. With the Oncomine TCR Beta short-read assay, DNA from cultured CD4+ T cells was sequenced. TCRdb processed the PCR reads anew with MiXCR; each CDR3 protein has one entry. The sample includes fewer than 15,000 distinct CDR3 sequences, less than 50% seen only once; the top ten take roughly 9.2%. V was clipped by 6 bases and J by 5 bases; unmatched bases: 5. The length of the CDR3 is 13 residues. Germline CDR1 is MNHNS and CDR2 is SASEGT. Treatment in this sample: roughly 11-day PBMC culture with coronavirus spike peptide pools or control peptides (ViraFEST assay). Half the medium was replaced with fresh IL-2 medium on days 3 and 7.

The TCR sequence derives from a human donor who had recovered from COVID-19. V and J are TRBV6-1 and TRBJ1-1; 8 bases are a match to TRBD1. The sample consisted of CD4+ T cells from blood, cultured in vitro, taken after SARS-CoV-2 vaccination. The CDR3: CASSRGLLTEAFF. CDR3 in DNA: TGTGCCAGCAGCAGGGGGCTGTTAACTGAAGCTTTCTTT.